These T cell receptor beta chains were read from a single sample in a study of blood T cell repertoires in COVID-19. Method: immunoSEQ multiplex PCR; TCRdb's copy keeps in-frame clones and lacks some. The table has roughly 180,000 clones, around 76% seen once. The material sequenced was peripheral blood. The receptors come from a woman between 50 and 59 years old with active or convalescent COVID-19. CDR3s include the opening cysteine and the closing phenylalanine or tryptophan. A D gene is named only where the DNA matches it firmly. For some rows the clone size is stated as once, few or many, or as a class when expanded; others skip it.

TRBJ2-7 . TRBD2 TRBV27 CASSLSGTQPVKQYF TGTGCCAGCAGTTTAAGCGGGACTCAGCCCGTAAAGCAGTACTTC
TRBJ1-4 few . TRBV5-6 CASSLVGDYNEKLFF TGTGCCAGCAGCTTGGTAGGAGATTATAATGAAAAACTGTTTTTT
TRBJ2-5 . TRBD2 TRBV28 CASSLALAGGVETQYF TGTGCCAGCAGTTTGGCCCTAGCGGGAGGGGTGGAGACCCAGTACTTC
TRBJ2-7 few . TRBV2 CASSDRVARPRNEQYF TGTGCCAGCAGTGATCGGGTAGCGCGACCGAGGAACGAGCAGTACTTC
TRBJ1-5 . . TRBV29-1 CSVGGGNQPQHF TGCAGCGTTGGGGGGGGCAATCAGCCCCAGCATTTT
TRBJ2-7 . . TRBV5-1 CASSLDSRGREQYF TGCGCCAGCAGCTTGGACTCGCGAGGGAGGGAGCAGTACTTC
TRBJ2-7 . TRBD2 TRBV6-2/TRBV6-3 CASSSLLAGGSYEQYF TGTGCCAGCAGTTCCCTTCTAGCGGGAGGCAGCTACGAGCAGTACTTC
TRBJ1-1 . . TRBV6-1 CASSEARGLVEAFF TGTGCCAGCAGTGAAGCGCGGGGGTTGGTTGAAGCTTTCTTT
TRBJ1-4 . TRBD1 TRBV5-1 CASSLARGQASTNEKLFF TGCGCCAGCAGCTTGGCCAGAGGACAGGCATCAACTAATGAAAAACTGTTTTTT
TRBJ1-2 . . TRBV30 CAWAQGINYGYTF TGTGCCTGGGCACAGGGAATAAACTATGGCTACACCTTC
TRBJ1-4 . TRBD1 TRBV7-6 CASSFQTGGTEKLFF TGTGCCAGCAGCTTCCAGACAGGGGGCACAGAAAAACTGTTTTTT
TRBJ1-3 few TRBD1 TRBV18 CASSPNPTGAISGNTIYF TGTGCCAGCTCTCCGAACCCGACAGGGGCAATCTCTGGAAACACCATATATTTT
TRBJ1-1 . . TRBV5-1 CASSTNRQSPMNTEAFF TGCGCCAGCAGCACCAACAGACAGTCCCCCATGAACACTGAAGCTTTCTTT
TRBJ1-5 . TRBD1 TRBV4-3 CASSQSYRGRSNQPQHF TGCGCCAGCAGCCAGAGTTACAGGGGTAGGAGCAATCAGCCCCAGCATTTT
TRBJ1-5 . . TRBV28 CASSFRVGQPQHF TGTGCCAGCAGTTTCAGGGTGGGCCAGCCCCAGCATTTT
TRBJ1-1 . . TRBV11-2 CASSLYTNTEAFF TGTGCCAGCAGCTTATACACGAACACTGAAGCTTTCTTT
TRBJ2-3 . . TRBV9 CASSLSADTQYF TGTGCCAGCAGCCTCAGCGCAGATACGCAGTATTTT
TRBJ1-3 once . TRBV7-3 CASSATTDSRGKGNTIYF TGTGCCAGCAGCGCTACAACGGACAGTAGGGGAAAGGGCAACACCATATATTTT
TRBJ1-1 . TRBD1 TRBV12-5 CASGLVSGDRGTEAFF TGTGCTAGTGGTTTGGTATCAGGAGACAGGGGCACTGAAGCTTTCTTT
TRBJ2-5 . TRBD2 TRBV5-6 CASSLAGRLQETQYF TGTGCCAGCAGCTTGGCCGGGAGGCTCCAAGAGACCCAGTACTTC
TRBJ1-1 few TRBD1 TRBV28 CASRYSWTGQNTEAFF TGTGCCAGCAGGTACTCATGGACAGGGCAGAACACTGAAGCTTTCTTT
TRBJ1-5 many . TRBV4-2 CASSQRPEGGQPQHF TGTGCCAGCAGCCAGAGACCTGAGGGCGGTCAGCCCCAGCATTTT
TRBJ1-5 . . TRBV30 CAWSNRAGGNQPQHF TGTGCCTGGAGTAATAGGGCAGGGGGCAATCAGCCCCAGCATTTT
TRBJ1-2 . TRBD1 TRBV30 CACTLQTGGNGYTF TGTGCCTGCACCCTGCAGACAGGGGGCAATGGCTACACCTTC
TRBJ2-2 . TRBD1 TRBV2 CASSLDRAVAGELFF TGTGCCAGCAGTTTAGACAGGGCGGTTGCCGGGGAGCTGTTTTTT
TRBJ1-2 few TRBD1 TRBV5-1 CASGSEQGGNYGYTF TGCGCCAGCGGGTCCGAACAGGGGGGTAACTATGGCTACACCTTC
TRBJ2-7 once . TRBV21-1 CASSKGGERSSYEQYF TGTGCCAGCAGCAAAGGGGGGGAGAGAAGCTCCTACGAGCAGTACTTC
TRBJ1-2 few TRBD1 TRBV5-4 CASSLWGTDRASGYTF TGTGCCAGCAGCTTGTGGGGGACCGACAGGGCCTCTGGCTACACCTTC
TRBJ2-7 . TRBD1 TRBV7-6 CASSLRGTGRPYEQYF TGTGCCAGCAGCTTGAGGGGGACAGGGAGACCCTACGAGCAGTACTTC
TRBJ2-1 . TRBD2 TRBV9 CASSVDSGRYNEQFF TGTGCCAGCAGCGTAGATAGCGGGAGGTACAATGAGCAGTTCTTC
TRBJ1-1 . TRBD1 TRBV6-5 CASSRRGQMNTEAFF TGTGCCAGCAGTCGAAGGGGACAGATGAACACTGAAGCTTTCTTT
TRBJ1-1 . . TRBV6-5 CASRALRDTEAFF TGTGCCAGCAGGGCCCTCCGGGACACTGAAGCTTTCTTT
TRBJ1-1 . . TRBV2 CASSIGNRANTEAFF TGTGCCAGCTCAATCGGGAACAGGGCGAACACTGAAGCTTTCTTT
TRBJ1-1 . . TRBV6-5 CASRPPGVASTEAFF TGTGCCAGCAGACCTCCCGGGGTGGCAAGCACTGAAGCTTTCTTT
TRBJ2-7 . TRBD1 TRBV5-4 CASSPGQASSYEQYF TGTGCCAGCAGCCCGGGACAGGCATCCTCCTACGAGCAGTACTTC
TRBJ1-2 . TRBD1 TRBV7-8 CASSLAGDSSYGYTF TGTGCCAGCAGCTTAGCGGGGGACAGCTCTTATGGCTACACCTTC
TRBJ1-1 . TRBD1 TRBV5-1 CASSLPRTGGTEAFF TGCGCCAGCAGCTTGCCTCGGACAGGGGGCACTGAAGCTTTCTTT
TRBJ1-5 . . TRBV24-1 CATSESRRNQPQHF TGTGCCACCAGTGAATCGCGGCGCAATCAGCCCCAGCATTTT
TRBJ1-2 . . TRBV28 CASSLGGGYGYTF TGTGCCAGCAGTTTGGGGGGAGGGTATGGCTACACCTTC
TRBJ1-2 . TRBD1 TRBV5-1 CASSSGGGRGYTF TGCGCCAGCAGCTCGGGAGGGGGCCGTGGCTACACCTTC
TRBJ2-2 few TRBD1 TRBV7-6 CASASRQGAAGELFF TGTGCCAGCGCTTCTCGGCAGGGGGCCGCCGGGGAGCTGTTTTTT
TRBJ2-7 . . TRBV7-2 CASSLDGGVGYEQYF TGTGCCAGCAGCTTAGATGGCGGGGTAGGATACGAGCAGTACTTC
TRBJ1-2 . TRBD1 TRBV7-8 CASSLAAGGGHGYTF TGTGCCAGCAGCTTAGCTGCAGGGGGAGGTCATGGCTACACCTTC
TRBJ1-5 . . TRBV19 CASSLVRGSNQPQHF TGTGCCAGTAGTTTGGTTCGGGGTAGCAATCAGCCCCAGCATTTT
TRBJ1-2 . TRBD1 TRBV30 CAWSATGGRDYGYTF TGTGCCTGGAGTGCTACAGGGGGCCGGGACTATGGCTACACCTTC
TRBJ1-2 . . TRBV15 CATSIPTVVGYGYTF TGTGCCACCAGCATACCGACAGTAGTCGGCTATGGCTACACCTTC
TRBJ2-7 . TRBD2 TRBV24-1 CATGGTRGYEQYF TGTGCCACCGGCGGGACTAGGGGCTACGAGCAGTACTTC
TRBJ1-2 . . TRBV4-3 CASSPEGGQFGYTF TGCGCCAGCAGCCCGGAGGGAGGGCAGTTTGGCTACACCTTC
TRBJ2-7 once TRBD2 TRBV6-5 CASRIAGGEQYF TGTGCCAGCAGAATAGCGGGGGGCGAGCAGTACTTC
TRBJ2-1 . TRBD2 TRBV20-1 CSASGTSGYNEQFF TGCAGTGCAAGTGGGACTAGCGGGTACAATGAGCAGTTCTTC
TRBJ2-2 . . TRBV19 CASSILGLDTGELFF TGTGCCAGTAGTATATTGGGGCTCGACACCGGGGAGCTGTTTTTT
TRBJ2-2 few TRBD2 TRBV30 CAWTGGGPGTGELFF TGTGCCTGGACTGGGGGAGGGCCGGGGACCGGGGAGCTGTTTTTT